The clone carrying this T cell receptor (beta chain) was detected once. These data belong to a study of shared clonotypes between healthy human individuals. In the study overall: Each donor contributed plates that comprised three CD4 naive, three CD4 memory, two CD8 naive and one CD8 memory.

The germline V gene encodes CDR1 SNHLY and CDR2 FYNNEI. V lost 6 bases, J lost 5 bases, and 16 bases lay in between. The CDR3 runs 14 residues. Profiling relied on immunoSEQ multiplex PCR, and the TCRdb table lists in-frame clones only, not all of them. This table has 650,000 to 700,000 clones, 80% to 95% appearing once. This TCR was recovered from a man aged 18 to 29 in good health. Some clones in this sample may be carry-over from other donors' samples. This sequence joins TRBV2 and TRBJ2-5; D gene ambiguous. The sequenced sample was memory CD8+ T cells from PBMCs. Subset defined: CD45RO+ cells pooled with CCR7-negative TemRA cells. This CDR3 is CASRDPWGLETQYF. The CDR3, as DNA: TGTGCCAGCAGGGACCCGTGGGGTTTGGAGACCCAGTACTTC.